This T cell receptor beta chain originates from a study of blood T cell repertoires in COVID-19. The overall study: Acute-phase and convalescent COVID-19 samples originated in the United States, Italy and Spain. Sample material is recorded as cDNA or gDNA derived from T cells, B-cell-depleted T cells, or PBMCs.

Authors' analysis steps: Amplified reference gene primers provided the basis for estimating nucleated cell counts. The data were produced by immunoSEQ multiplex PCR, yet TCRdb's version contains in-frame clones alone and is incomplete. That table is the source of V, J and clone size, and D and trimming were worked out from the DNA. The sample consists of about 150,000 clones, roughly nine tenths of them appearing once. This clone was observed once. V dropped 5 bases and J dropped 5; count of bases not matched to a gene: 4. CDR3 length equals 14 residues. Per germline, CDR1 WNHNN and CDR2 SYGVQD (reference sequence).

The chain employs TRBV10-1 and TRBJ2-7; the match to TRBD1 covers 12 bases. The clonotype originates from a woman between 65 and 79 years old with acute or convalescent COVID-19. Material for sequencing was peripheral blood. The CDR3 loop is CASSPGTGGDEQYF. DNA of the CDR3: TGCGCCAGCAGTCCCGGGACAGGGGGCGACGAGCAGTACTTC.